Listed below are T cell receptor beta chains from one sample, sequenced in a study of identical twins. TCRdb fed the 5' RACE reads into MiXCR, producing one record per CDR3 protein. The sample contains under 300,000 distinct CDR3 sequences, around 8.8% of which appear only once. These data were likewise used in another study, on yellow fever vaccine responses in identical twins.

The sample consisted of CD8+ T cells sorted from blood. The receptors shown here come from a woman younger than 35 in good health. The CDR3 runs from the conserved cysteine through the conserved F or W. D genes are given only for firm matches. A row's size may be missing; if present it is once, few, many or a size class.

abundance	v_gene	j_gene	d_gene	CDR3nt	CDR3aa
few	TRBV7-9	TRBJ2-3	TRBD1	TGTGCCAGCAGCTTGCTACAGGGGGACAGCACAGATACGCAGTATTTT	CASSLLQGDSTDTQYF
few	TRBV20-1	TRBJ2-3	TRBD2	TGCAGTGCCGGAAGCGGGGCGGTCACAGATACGCAGTATTTT	CSAGSGAVTDTQYF
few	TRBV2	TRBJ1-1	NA	TGTGCCAGCAGTGGAACCGGGACAATGAACACTGAAGCTTTCTTT	CASSGTGTMNTEAFF
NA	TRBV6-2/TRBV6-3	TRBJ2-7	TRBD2	TGTGCCAGCAGTTACCCCGCAAGACTAGCGGATCCCTACGAGCAGTACTTC	CASSYPARLADPYEQYF
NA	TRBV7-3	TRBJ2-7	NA	TGTGCCAGCAGCTCAACCCATTCCTACGAGCAGTACTTC	CASSSTHSYEQYF
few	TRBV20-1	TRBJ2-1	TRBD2	TGCAGTGCTAGTAGCTTTGGGACTAGCGTGAATGAGCAGTTCTTC	CSASSFGTSVNEQFF
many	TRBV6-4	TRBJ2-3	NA	TGTGCCAGCAGTGAGAACCGGGACCCAGGCGCAGATACGCAGTATTTT	CASSENRDPGADTQYF
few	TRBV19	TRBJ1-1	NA	TGTGCCAGTAGTATGACGGAAAACACTGAAGCTTTCTTT	CASSMTENTEAFF
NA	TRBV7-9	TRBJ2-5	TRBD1	TGTGCCAGCAGTTCCCCGGACAGGGGGGGAGAGACCCAGTACTTC	CASSSPDRGGETQYF
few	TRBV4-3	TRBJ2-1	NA	TGCGCCAGCAGCCGAGGAGATTTGAATTGGAATGAGCAGTTCTTC	CASSRGDLNWNEQFF
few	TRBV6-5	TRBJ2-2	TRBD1	TGTGCCAGCAGTTACCCTGCCGGGACAGGGTACGGGGAGCTGTTTTTT	CASSYPAGTGYGELFF
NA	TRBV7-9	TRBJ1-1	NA	TGTGCCAGCAGCTTACTGGGGGGGGATGGCACTGAAGCTTTCTTT	CASSLLGGDGTEAFF
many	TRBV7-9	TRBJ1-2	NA	TGTGCCAGCAGCTTCGGCAGAACCCCATATGGCTACACCTTC	CASSFGRTPYGYTF
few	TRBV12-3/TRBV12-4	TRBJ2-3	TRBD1	TGTGCCAGCACGCAGGGGGACACAGATACGCAGTATTTT	CASTQGDTDTQYF
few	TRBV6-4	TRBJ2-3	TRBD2	TGTGCCAGCAGTGACTTGACTAGCGGAACAACAGATACGCAGTATTTT	CASSDLTSGTTDTQYF
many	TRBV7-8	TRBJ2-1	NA	TGTGCCAGCAGCTTATTGGAGACTAGAACCTACAATGAGCAGTTCTTC	CASSLLETRTYNEQFF
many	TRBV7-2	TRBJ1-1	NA	TGTGCCAGCAGCTTATCCAGCTTTGAAGCTTTCTTT	CASSLSSFEAFF
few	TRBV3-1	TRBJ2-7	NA	TGTGCCAGCAGCCCGACCAAGGCCTTTCCCTACGAGCAGTACTTC	CASSPTKAFPYEQYF
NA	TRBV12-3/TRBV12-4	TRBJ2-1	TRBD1	TGTGCCAGCAGCCCCCAGGGGGATCCCTACAATGAGCAGTTCTTC	CASSPQGDPYNEQFF
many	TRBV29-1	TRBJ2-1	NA	TGCAGCGTTGACGTTGAGGGAGTGTTTAATGAGCAGTTCTTC	CSVDVEGVFNEQFF
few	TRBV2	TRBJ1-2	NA	TGTGCCAGCATCGGAGTCGGCTACACCTTC	CASIGVGYTF
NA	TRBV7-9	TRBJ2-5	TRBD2	TGTGCCAGCAGCCCGGGACTAGCGGCGGAGACCCAGTACTTC	CASSPGLAAETQYF
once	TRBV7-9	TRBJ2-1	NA	TGTGCCAGCAGCTTAGGGTCTTCGGGCAGGAACTACAATGAGCAGTTCTTC	CASSLGSSGRNYNEQFF
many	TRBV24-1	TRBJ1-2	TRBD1	TGTGCCACCAGTGATACCAACCGACAGGGAGGGTTATATGGCTACACCTTC	CATSDTNRQGGLYGYTF
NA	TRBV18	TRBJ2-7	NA	TGTGCCAGCTCACCCCAAGGGAACTACGAGCAGTACTTC	CASSPQGNYEQYF
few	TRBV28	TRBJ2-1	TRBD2	TGTGCCAGCAGCGGATTGTTAGCGGGAGGGAACTACAATGAGCAGTTCTTC	CASSGLLAGGNYNEQFF
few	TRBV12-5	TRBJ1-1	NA	TGTGCTAGTGGTTTGGAGAGGCACGCTGAAGCTTTCTTT	CASGLERHAEAFF
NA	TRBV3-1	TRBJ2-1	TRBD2	TGTGCCAGCAGCCAAGATCTAGAGCGGGGGGCCCCCTACAATGAGCAGTTCTTC	CASSQDLERGAPYNEQFF
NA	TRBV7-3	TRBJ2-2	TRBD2	TGTGCCAGCAGCTTCGGACTAGCTTCTGCCGGGGAGCTGTTTTTT	CASSFGLASAGELFF
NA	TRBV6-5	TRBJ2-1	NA	TGTGCCAGCAGTTACAATCTCAATGAGCAGTTCTTC	CASSYNLNEQFF
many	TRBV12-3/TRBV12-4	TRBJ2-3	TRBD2	TGTGCCAGCACGATCACCGGGCGGGGGGCCTACACAGATACGCAGTATTTT	CASTITGRGAYTDTQYF
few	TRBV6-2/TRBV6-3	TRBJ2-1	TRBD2	TGTGCCAGCAGTTACTCGATCAACCCGGGACTAGCGGGGTACAATGAGCAGTTCTTC	CASSYSINPGLAGYNEQFF
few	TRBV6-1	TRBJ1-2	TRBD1	TGTGCCAGCAGTGAGATAAAAACAGGGGGCCGGTATGGCTACACCTTC	CASSEIKTGGRYGYTF
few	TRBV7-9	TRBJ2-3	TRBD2	TGTGCCAGCAGCTTACTCGGGGGGGCGATAACAGATACGCAGTATTTT	CASSLLGGAITDTQYF
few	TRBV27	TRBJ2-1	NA	TGTGCCAGCAGGACCGGGACCATCAATGAGCAGTTCTTC	CASRTGTINEQFF
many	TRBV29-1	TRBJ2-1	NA	TGCAGTACCCTCGGGGCGGCTGGGAATGAGCAGTTCTTC	CSTLGAAGNEQFF
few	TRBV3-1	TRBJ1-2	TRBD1	TGTGCCAGCAGCCAACCTAGGGACAGGAACTATGGCTACACCTTC	CASSQPRDRNYGYTF
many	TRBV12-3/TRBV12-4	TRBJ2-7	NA	TGTGCCAGCAGTTTTACAGGCAGGGGCGACTACGAGCAGTACTTC	CASSFTGRGDYEQYF
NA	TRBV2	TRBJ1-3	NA	TGTGCCAGCAGTGACCGAAGTCGGACACCTGAGGGAAACACCATATATTTT	CASSDRSRTPEGNTIYF
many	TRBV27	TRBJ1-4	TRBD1	TGTGCCAGCAGTTTCGACAGGGAGGGGGAAAAACTGTTTTTT	CASSFDREGEKLFF
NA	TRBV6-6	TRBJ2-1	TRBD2	TGTGCCAGCAGTTTTCAGGGACTAGCGGGGACGAATGAGCAGTTCTTC	CASSFQGLAGTNEQFF
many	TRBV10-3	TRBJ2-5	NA	TGTGCCATCGGAGACTCTGGCTCGGCCCAGTACTTC	CAIGDSGSAQYF
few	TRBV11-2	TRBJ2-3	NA	TGTGCCAGCAGCTTAGAACTGGATCCCCTCGCGGATACGCAGTATTTT	CASSLELDPLADTQYF
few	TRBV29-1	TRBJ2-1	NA	TGCAGCGTCGAGAGATCCAATGAGCAGTTCTTC	CSVERSNEQFF
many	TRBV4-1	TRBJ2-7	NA	TGCGCCAGCAGCCAAGAATCTTTCCAGGGGGGAACCTACGAGCAGTACTTC	CASSQESFQGGTYEQYF
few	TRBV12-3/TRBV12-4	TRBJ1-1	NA	TGTGCCAGCAGTGGGGGGGGAGGCACTGAAGCTTTCTTT	CASSGGGGTEAFF
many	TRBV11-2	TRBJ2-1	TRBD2	TGTGCCAGCAGCTTATGGACTAGCGGCACAGATGAGCAGTTCTTC	CASSLWTSGTDEQFF
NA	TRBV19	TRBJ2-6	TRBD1	TGTGCCAGTAGTTCCTGGAGCGGGACAGGGGTCAACGTCCTGACTTTC	CASSSWSGTGVNVLTF
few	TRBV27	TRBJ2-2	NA	TGTGCCAGCAGTTTATCATCAACAGGGTTGACCGGGGAGCTGTTTTTT	CASSLSSTGLTGELFF
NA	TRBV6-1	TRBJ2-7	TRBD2	TGTGCCAGCGGGACTATACCGCAGTACTTC	CASGTIPQYF
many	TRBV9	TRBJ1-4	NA	TGTGCCAGCAGCGGAGTCTCGGGGGGAGAAAAACTGTTTTTT	CASSGVSGGEKLFF
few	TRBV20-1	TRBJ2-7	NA	TGCAGTGCTAGACAGGGGGGAAACGAGCAGTACTTC	CSARQGGNEQYF
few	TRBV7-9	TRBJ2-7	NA	TGTGCCAGCACCCCGGCCGGGTCGAGCTCCTACGAGCAGTACTTC	CASTPAGSSSYEQYF
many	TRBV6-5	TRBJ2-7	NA	TGTGCCAGCAGCTCCTTTCCCTACGAGCAGTACTTC	CASSSFPYEQYF